This is a list of T cell receptor beta chains from one sample in a study of CD8 T cells in ankylosing spondylitis. TCRdb recomputed calls from the 5' RACE reads with MiXCR, one row per CDR3 protein. The sample lists hundreds of thousands of distinct CDR3 sequences, 12% occurring once. The sequencing sample was made of blood, either unsorted or a sorted T cell fraction (not recorded which). The origin of the receptors is a male donor with ankylosing spondylitis. Both conserved end residues are part of each CDR3. The D gene is left open where the match is weak. A clone size is listed for some rows: how often the clone was seen (once, few, many), or a class if it is expanded.

J gene | V gene | D gene | clone size | CDR3 protein | CDR3 DNA
TRBJ2-7 | TRBV7-2 | TRBD2 | - | CASRRWGTSNHEQYF | TGTGCCAGCAGACGATGGGGGACTAGCAACCACGAGCAGTACTTC
TRBJ1-1 | TRBV11-1 | - | - | CASSEYGTPRHMNTEAFF | TGTGCCAGCAGCGAGTACGGGACACCCAGGCACATGAACACTGAAGCTTTCTTT
TRBJ1-5 | TRBV27 | - | - | CASRGVYSNQPQHF | TGTGCCAGCAGGGGGGTGTATAGCAATCAGCCCCAGCATTTT
TRBJ2-1 | TRBV20-1 | TRBD2 | few | CSAPTMGLATQFF | TGCAGTGCCCCTACCATGGGACTAGCGACGCAGTTCTTC
TRBJ2-3 | TRBV7-3 | TRBD1 | - | CASSHRQGTSGTDTQYF | TGTGCCAGCAGCCACAGACAGGGGACTTCGGGCACAGATACGCAGTATTTT
TRBJ2-5 | TRBV18 | TRBD2 | - | CASSPETSGGQGTQYF | TGTGCCAGCTCACCAGAGACTAGCGGAGGTCAGGGGACCCAGTACTTC
TRBJ2-1 | TRBV5-1 | TRBD2 | few | CASSLLASGRVNEQFF | TGCGCCAGCAGCTTGTTAGCCAGCGGGAGGGTAAATGAGCAGTTCTTC
TRBJ2-2 | TRBV20-1 | - | few | CSARDQGVTGELFF | TGCAGTGCTAGAGATCAAGGGGTGACCGGGGAGCTGTTTTTT
TRBJ1-5 | TRBV29-1 | - | few | CSAQAGGGQPQHF | TGCAGCGCCCAAGCTGGGGGTGGTCAGCCCCAGCATTTT
TRBJ1-1 | TRBV2 | - | - | CASRPRWTEAFF | TGTGCCAGCAGGCCGAGATGGACCGAAGCTTTCTTT
TRBJ2-3 | TRBV24-1 | TRBD1 | few | CATSDLGTAVNTQYF | TGTGCCACCAGTGATTTGGGGACAGCGGTAAATACGCAGTATTTT
TRBJ1-2 | TRBV10-3 | - | many | CAISESTGGGYTF | TGTGCCATCAGTGAGTCGACGGGGGGTGGCTACACCTTC
TRBJ1-5 | TRBV12-3/TRBV12-4 | - | many | CASRPPGNQPQHF | TGTGCCAGCAGACCCCCGGGCAATCAGCCCCAGCATTTT
TRBJ2-5 | TRBV2 | TRBD1 | few | CAGQGRETQYF | TGTGCCGGACAGGGTCGCGAGACCCAGTACTTC
TRBJ2-7 | TRBV20-1 | - | - | CSASRGAPYEQYF | TGCAGTGCTAGTCGCGGGGCCCCCTACGAGCAGTACTTC
TRBJ1-3 | TRBV7-9 | - | few | CASSATGPGNTIYF | TGTGCCAGCAGCGCGACAGGACCTGGAAACACCATATATTTT
TRBJ1-1 | TRBV20-1 | - | few | CSARVTGTLKGFF | TGCAGTGCTAGAGTAACCGGGACGTTGAAAGGTTTCTTT
TRBJ1-3 | TRBV12-3/TRBV12-4 | - | - | CASSSGQTGNTIYF | TGTGCCAGCAGCAGCGGACAGACTGGAAACACCATATATTTT
TRBJ1-6 | TRBV9 | - | - | CASSVSMDGVNSPLHF | TGTGCCAGCAGCGTAAGTATGGACGGAGTAAATTCACCCCTCCACTTT
TRBJ1-1 | TRBV20-1 | - | few | CSVRTGNTEAFF | TGCAGTGTCAGGACGGGGAACACTGAAGCTTTCTTT
TRBJ2-1 | TRBV5-1 | - | many | CASSLELRFRRDEQFF | TGCGCCAGCAGCTTGGAATTGAGATTTAGACGGGATGAGCAGTTCTTC
TRBJ1-6 | TRBV28 | - | - | CASRRQVNSPLYF | TGTGCCAGCAGGCGACAGGTTAATTCACCCCTCTACTTT